This T cell receptor (beta chain) was retrieved from a study of blood T cells in healthy people across ages. CDR1 MNHEY and CDR2 SVGAGI come from the germline V gene. The CDR3 is 13 residues long. Each donor gave approximately 9.1 milliliters of peripheral blood. The authors ran a second PCR of roughly 6 to 12 cycles using a sample-barcoded 5' primer and a J-beta primer mix. Via MiXCR, TCRdb re-called the 5' RACE reads, giving one row per CDR3 protein. The table records approximately 2,000,000 distinct CDR3 sequences, about two fifths of them present only once. Sequencing used blood. The sequence came from a human donor in good health. This chain links TRBV6-5 with TRBJ2-4; D remains ambiguous. The J call may be faulty, since TRBJ2-7 better matches the DNA end. The CDR3 nucleotides read TGTGCCAGCAGTTATGAGACATCTTACGAGCAGTACTTC. It translates to CASSYETSYEQYF.